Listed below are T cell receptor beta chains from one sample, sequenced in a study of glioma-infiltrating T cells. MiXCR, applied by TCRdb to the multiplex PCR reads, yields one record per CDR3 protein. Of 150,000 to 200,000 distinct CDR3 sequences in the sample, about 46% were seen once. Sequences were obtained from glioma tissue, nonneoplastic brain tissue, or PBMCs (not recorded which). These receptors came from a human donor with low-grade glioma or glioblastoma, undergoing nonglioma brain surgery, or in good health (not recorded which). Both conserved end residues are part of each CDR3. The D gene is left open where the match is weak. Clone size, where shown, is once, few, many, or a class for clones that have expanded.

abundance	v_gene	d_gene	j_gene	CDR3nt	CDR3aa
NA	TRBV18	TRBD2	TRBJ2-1	TGTGCCAGCTCACGCGAACTAGCGGGAGTGGTTGATGAGCAGTTCTTC	CASSRELAGVVDEQFF
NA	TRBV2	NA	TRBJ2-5	TGTGCCAGCATGAAGGACCGGGGAGAGACCCAGTACTTC	CASMKDRGETQYF
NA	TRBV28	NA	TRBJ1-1	TGTGCCAGCGCCCAAGGAGGGCACACTGAAGCTTTATTT	CASAQGGHTEALF
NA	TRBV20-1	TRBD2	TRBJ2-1	TGCAGTGCTAGAGAAGAAAGACTAGCGGGAGAGAGGGGGACCTACAATGAGCAGTTCTTC	CSAREERLAGERGTYNEQFF
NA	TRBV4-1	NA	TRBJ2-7	TGCGCCAGCAGCCAAGATCGGGGGTCCACCTACGAGCAGTACTTC	CASSQDRGSTYEQYF
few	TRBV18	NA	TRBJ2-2	TGTGCCAGCCGAGGGGAGTGGTCGACCGGGGAGCTGTTTTTT	CASRGEWSTGELFF
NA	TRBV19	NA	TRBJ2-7	TGTGCCAGTAGTATCCTGACAGGATTCTACGAGCAGTACTTC	CASSILTGFYEQYF
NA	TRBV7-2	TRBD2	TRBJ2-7	TGTGCCAGCAGCTTTCTAGCGGGAGGTGCTAAGTCCTACGAGCAGTACTTC	CASSFLAGGAKSYEQYF
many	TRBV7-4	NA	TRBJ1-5	TGTGCCAGAGACATGGACGGTTATAGCAATCAGCCCCAGCATTTT	CARDMDGYSNQPQHF
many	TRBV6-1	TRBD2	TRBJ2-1	TGTGCCAGCCAAGGGGCGGGAGGGATCTACAATGAGCAGTTCTTC	CASQGAGGIYNEQFF
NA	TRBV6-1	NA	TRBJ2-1	TGTGCCAGCAGCGCCGACAGGGCCGGGACTAGAGGGAGGAGTGAGCAGTTCTTC	CASSADRAGTRGRSEQFF
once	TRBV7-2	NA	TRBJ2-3	TGTGCCAGAAGCCGGGCGAGAGGTACGCAGTATTTT	CARSRARGTQYF
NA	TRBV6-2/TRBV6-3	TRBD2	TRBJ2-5	TGTGCCAGCAGTGCTTCTAGCGGGAGTACGGGGACCCAGTACTTC	CASSASSGSTGTQYF
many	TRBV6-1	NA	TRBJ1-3	TGTGCAGCTCCCGGGAAACTCTCTGGAAACACCATATATTTT	CAAPGKLSGNTIYF
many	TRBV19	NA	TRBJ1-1	TGTGCCAGTAGACCTATGGGGGCCTGGAACACTGAAGCTTTCTTT	CASRPMGAWNTEAFF
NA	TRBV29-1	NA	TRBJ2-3	TGCAGCGGGGGTCCCGGGACAGATACGCAGTATTTT	CSGGPGTDTQYF
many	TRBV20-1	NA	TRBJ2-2	TGCAGTGCTAGTCCAGGGCTTGGCACCGGGGAGCTGTTTTTT	CSASPGLGTGELFF
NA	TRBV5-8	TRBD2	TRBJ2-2	TGTGCCAGCAGCTTTCTCCTAGCGGGATTGAACACCGGGGAGCTGTTTTTT	CASSFLLAGLNTGELFF